This T cell receptor (beta chain) was profiled in a study of Tregs in tolerant kidney transplant recipients. General study findings and limits: Donor-specific Treg expansion exceeded global Treg expansion in tolerant patients, suggesting antigen drive. Changing PCR primers prevented nucleotide comparison between some patients' samples.

As concerns this clone: The antigen remains unidentified.

Here immunoSEQ multiplex PCR was the method, and the copy in TCRdb shows in-frame clones only, minus some. In the table there are 60,000 to 65,000 clones, roughly 98% of which are singletons. Unstimulated Tregs (CD4+CD25+CD127-) and CD4+CD25- non-Tregs were sorted from PBMCs. Thawed PBMCs were rested overnight at 37°C with around 180 IU/ml IL-2 before regulatory T cell sorting. The sequences come from Tregs from blood, collected before the transplant. The sequence derives from a human donor who received a combined kidney and bone marrow transplant.

This CDR3 reads CASSLAAWQGANYEQYF. The CDR3 DNA follows: TGCGCCAGCAGCTTGGCCGCTTGGCAGGGGGCGAACTACGAGCAGTACTTC. This chain joins TRBV5-1 and TRBJ2-7; 8 bases are shared with TRBD1. The V gene's germline CDR1 is SGHRS and CDR2 YFSETQ. J was trimmed by 3 bases and V by 0 bases; bases with no gene match: 11. CDR3 length equals 17 residues.